These T cell receptor beta chains were read from a single sample in a study of Graves' ophthalmopathy and Graves' hyperthyroidism. TCRdb fed the multiplex PCR reads into MiXCR, producing one record per CDR3 protein. The sample carries 150,000 to 200,000 distinct CDR3 sequences, approximately 40% recorded once. Specimen: peripheral blood. The receptors come from a man aged 25-40 years with Graves' ophthalmopathy. CDR3s include the opening cysteine and the closing phenylalanine or tryptophan. Fields, in order: D gene, V gene, J gene, clone size, CDR3 DNA, CDR3 protein. The D gene is left open where the match is weak. Size is omitted from some rows. Given values are once, few, many or a class for expanded clones.

d_gene: -; v_gene: TRBV12-3/TRBV12-4; j_gene: TRBJ2-7; abundance: -; CDR3nt: TGTGCCAGCAGTTCTAAGTACAGCTCCTACGAGCAGTACTTC; CDR3aa: CASSSKYSSYEQYF
d_gene: TRBD1; v_gene: TRBV12-3/TRBV12-4; j_gene: TRBJ1-5; abundance: many; CDR3nt: TGTGCCTCCCGTAGGGGGCCGGATCAGCCCCAGCATTTT; CDR3aa: CASRRGPDQPQHF
d_gene: -; v_gene: TRBV3-1; j_gene: TRBJ1-1; abundance: many; CDR3nt: TGTGCCAGTCACGGGGGTGGGACTGAAGCTTTCTTT; CDR3aa: CASHGGGTEAFF
d_gene: TRBD2; v_gene: TRBV6-1; j_gene: TRBJ2-5; abundance: -; CDR3nt: TGTGCCAGCAGGGGAGAGGGCGCGGGAGAGGAGACCCAGTACTTC; CDR3aa: CASRGEGAGEETQYF
d_gene: TRBD2; v_gene: TRBV10-3; j_gene: TRBJ2-7; abundance: -; CDR3nt: TGTGCCACAAACTACGGGACTAGAAGCTACGAGCAGTACTTC; CDR3aa: CATNYGTRSYEQYF
d_gene: -; v_gene: TRBV7-2; j_gene: TRBJ1-1; abundance: once; CDR3nt: TGTGCCAGCAGCTTTCAAGTGGGAAGCACTGAAGCTTTCTTT; CDR3aa: CASSFQVGSTEAFF
d_gene: -; v_gene: TRBV28; j_gene: TRBJ2-3; abundance: many; CDR3nt: TGTGCCAGCAGTTTATCAGGGCGCACAGATACGCAGTATTTT; CDR3aa: CASSLSGRTDTQYF
d_gene: TRBD2; v_gene: TRBV6-5; j_gene: TRBJ2-7; abundance: -; CDR3nt: TGTGCCAGCAGTTACACTAGCGAGGTCTACGAGCAGTACTTC; CDR3aa: CASSYTSEVYEQYF
d_gene: -; v_gene: TRBV11-2; j_gene: TRBJ2-7; abundance: -; CDR3nt: TGTGCCAGCAGCTTAGGGTCGAGACAGGCTTATTTCTACGAGCAGTACTTC; CDR3aa: CASSLGSRQAYFYEQYF
d_gene: -; v_gene: TRBV28; j_gene: TRBJ1-6; abundance: -; CDR3nt: TGTGCCAGCGCAACGAGCCGGGACATTAATTCACCCCTCCACTTT; CDR3aa: CASATSRDINSPLHF
d_gene: TRBD1; v_gene: TRBV28; j_gene: TRBJ2-5; abundance: many; CDR3nt: TGTGCCAGCAGTTTGGGGGACAGGTTGACCCAGTACTTC; CDR3aa: CASSLGDRLTQYF
d_gene: -; v_gene: TRBV6-5; j_gene: TRBJ1-1; abundance: many; CDR3nt: TGTGCCAGCAGTTACTCTAACGTTTACGCTGAAGCTTTCTTT; CDR3aa: CASSYSNVYAEAFF
d_gene: TRBD1; v_gene: TRBV6-5; j_gene: TRBJ1-1; abundance: -; CDR3nt: TGTGCCAGCAGTTACTCGAGGACAGGACTGAACACTGAAGCTTTCTTT; CDR3aa: CASSYSRTGLNTEAFF
d_gene: TRBD1; v_gene: TRBV6-2/TRBV6-3; j_gene: TRBJ1-5; abundance: many; CDR3nt: TGTGCCAGCAGTTATCCCGGGACAGGGTCGAATCAGCCCCAGCATTTT; CDR3aa: CASSYPGTGSNQPQHF
d_gene: TRBD1; v_gene: TRBV28; j_gene: TRBJ1-1; abundance: many; CDR3nt: TGTGCCAGCAGTTTAGCCGGGACAGGGATGAACACTGAAGCTTTCTTT; CDR3aa: CASSLAGTGMNTEAFF
d_gene: -; v_gene: TRBV28; j_gene: TRBJ1-5; abundance: -; CDR3nt: TGTGACAGCAGTTTGGGACTAGGAGGCAATCAGCCCCAGCATTTT; CDR3aa: CDSSLGLGGNQPQHF
d_gene: -; v_gene: TRBV24-1; j_gene: TRBJ1-5; abundance: many; CDR3nt: TGTGCCACCAGTGAGGCAGTTACCAATCAGCCCCAGCATTTT; CDR3aa: CATSEAVTNQPQHF
d_gene: -; v_gene: TRBV30; j_gene: TRBJ2-5; abundance: -; CDR3nt: TGTGCCTGGAGCTGGGGAGAGACCCAGTACTTC; CDR3aa: CAWSWGETQYF
d_gene: -; v_gene: TRBV30; j_gene: TRBJ1-5; abundance: many; CDR3nt: TGTGCCTGGAGTGCCGGGGACCGTCAGCCCCAGCATTTT; CDR3aa: CAWSAGDRQPQHF
d_gene: -; v_gene: TRBV12-5; j_gene: TRBJ1-1; abundance: -; CDR3nt: TGTGCTAGCCCAGCCCGGGAAGCTTTCTTT; CDR3aa: CASPAREAFF
d_gene: -; v_gene: TRBV6-5; j_gene: TRBJ2-7; abundance: -; CDR3nt: TGTGCCAGCAGTTACTCGATCCGGTACGAGCAGTACTTC; CDR3aa: CASSYSIRYEQYF
d_gene: -; v_gene: TRBV18; j_gene: TRBJ1-2; abundance: -; CDR3nt: TGTGCCAGCTCACCAAAGGGAAACTATGGCTACACCTTC; CDR3aa: CASSPKGNYGYTF
d_gene: -; v_gene: TRBV19; j_gene: TRBJ1-1; abundance: -; CDR3nt: TGTGCCAGTAGTAATAGGAAAAGTGCGCTTGACACTGAAGCTTTCTTT; CDR3aa: CASSNRKSALDTEAFF
d_gene: -; v_gene: TRBV12-3/TRBV12-4; j_gene: TRBJ1-1; abundance: once; CDR3nt: TGTGCCAGCAGTTACTCTAGGGAAGGGGACACTGAAGCTTTCTTT; CDR3aa: CASSYSREGDTEAFF